This TCR beta chain emerged from a study of CD8 T cells in ankylosing spondylitis. One entry per CDR3 protein, called by TCRdb with MiXCR from the 5' RACE reads. The sample holds hundreds of thousands of distinct CDR3 sequences; about 10% are singletons and the top ten take under 25%. Germline CDR1 is SGHVS and CDR2 is FQNEAQ. The CDR3 spans 15 residues. Trimming cost V 5 bases and J 7 bases; bases outside gene matches: 13. This clonotype was counted at least ten times. Its antigen is unidentified. Study-level points and caveats: A number of the motif variants had already been described in reactive arthritis synovial fluid and blood.

V usage is TRBV7-8 and J usage is TRBJ1-2, with TRBD1 identical over 7 bases. The sequence came from a male donor with ankylosing spondylitis or in good health (not recorded which). The sample comprised blood, either unsorted or a sorted T cell fraction (not recorded which). The CDR3 DNA reads as TGTGCCAGCAGCCCTGCGGACAGGACGGCGCGTGGCTACACCTTC. Translated: CASSPADRTARGYTF.